This TCR beta chain was obtained from a study of shared clonotypes between healthy human individuals. Germline loops: CDR1 SGHDT, CDR2 YYEEEE. V dropped 4 bases and J dropped 1 base, with 5 bases sitting between them. This CDR3 contains 12 residues. Clones were read by immunoSEQ multiplex PCR, and TCRdb kept only the in-frame ones, dropping some. The sample includes just under 350,000 clones, about 73% of them seen just once. J is TRBJ2-5 and V is TRBV5-6; D is unresolved. The specimen sequenced was memory CD4+ T cells sorted from blood. This sample's subset: CD45RA-negative fraction. This receptor was obtained from a man aged 25-45 years in good health. CDR3 in DNA: TGTGCCAGCAGCCCCAGCCAAGAGACCCAGTACTTC. Protein: CASSPSQETQYF.